Listed here are 19 T cell receptor beta chains from one sample, sequenced in a study of T cells after yellow fever vaccination. One entry per CDR3 protein results from TCRdb running MiXCR on the 5' RACE reads. The sample holds hundreds of thousands of distinct CDR3 sequences, roughly an eighth seen once. The sequenced sample was PBMCs, obtained on the day of the yellow fever booster vaccination. Every receptor here comes from a man aged 30 to 45 who received the YFV17D yellow fever vaccine.

This rearrangement joins TRBV15 to TRBJ1-2; possibly TRBD1 for D (5 bases). CDR1 LNHNV and CDR2 YYDKDF come from the germline V gene (reference sequence). V shed 3 bases and J shed 4 bases, with 12 bases lying between them. This CDR3 has 14 residues. For the CDR3, the DNA is TGTGCCACCAGCAGCGACAGTCTCAGCTATGGCTACACCTTC. As protein: CATSSDSLSYGYTF.

In this sample, this clonotype turned up a few times. The CDR3 nucleotides read TGTGCCAGTACTGTGACAGGAGAAGAGACCCAGTACTTC. This sequence encodes CASTVTGEETQYF. V is TRBV19 and J is TRBJ2-5, with D possibly TRBD1 on 6 matching bases. The CDR3 is 13 residues long. Germline V CDR1 and CDR2: LNHDA, SQIVND (reference sequence). Trimming removed 7 bases at V and 3 bases at J, with 12 bases between. The variable domain in full, completed from reference TRBV19 and TRBJ2-5, reads DGGITQSPKYLFRKEGQNVTLSCEQNLNHDAMYWYRQDPGQGLRLIYYSQIVNDFQKGDIAEGYSVSREKKESFPLTVTSAQKNPTAFYLCASTVTGEETQYFGPGTRLLVL.

The CDR3 nucleotides are TGCAGTGCTAGGATCCAGGGCTGGCTACGAGGGCAGTACTTC. Protein: CSARIQGWLRGQYF. The chain employs TRBV20-1 and TRBJ2-7; a weak D match, TRBD1 (5 bases). Per germline, CDR1 DFQATT and CDR2 SNEGSKA (reference sequence). The CDR3 is made up of 14 amino acids. The V gene lost 3 bases and the J gene lost 9 bases, with 21 bases spanning the gap.

In this sample, this clonotype turned up many times. This chain links TRBV12-3 or TRBV12-4 with TRBJ2-5; TRBD2 matches 8 bases. The length of the CDR3 is 15 residues. Unmatched junction bases numbered 10, after V lost 6 bases and J lost 4 bases. This CDR3 is CASSPTGAGAETQYF. Here the CDR3 DNA reads TGTGCCAGCAGCCCTACCGGAGCGGGAGCAGAGACCCAGTACTTC.

V is TRBV7-9 and J is TRBJ2-7; D is uncertain. The CDR3 spans 13 residues. Trimming shortened V by 2 bases and J by 5 bases, and 10 bases separated the two germline ends. Germline CDR1 SEHNR, CDR2 FQNEAQ (reference sequence). The CDR3 loop reads CASSLRRADEQYF. The CDR3 region has the DNA TGTGCCAGCAGCTTACGCCGGGCGGACGAGCAGTACTTC.

Many counts were recorded for this clonotype. The V call is TRBV7-2, the J call TRBJ2-2; tentatively, D is TRBD2 (5 bases). This CDR3 contains 13 residues. In germline, CDR1 is SGHTA, CDR2 FQGNSA. V was trimmed by 8 bases and J by 8 bases, leaving 15 bases between them. Written as DNA, the CDR3 is TGTGCCAGCCGGCGGGTAGGGTCGGGGGAGCTGTTTTTT. Its protein product is CASRRVGSGELFF.

V is TRBV6-1 and J is TRBJ2-1; 9 bases map to TRBD1. Germline loops: CDR1 MNHNS, CDR2 SASEGT. The CDR3 length is 17 residues. The V segment lost 4 bases and the J segment 1 base; nucleotides outside the gene matches: 8. CDR3 sequence reads: CASSAGTGKLSYNEQFF. The CDR3 DNA sequence: TGTGCCAGCAGTGCCGGGACAGGGAAGTTATCCTACAATGAGCAGTTCTTC.

The J gene is TRBJ2-1, the V gene TRBV6-2 or TRBV6-3; a possible D gene is TRBD1 (5 bases). Germline assignment: CDR1 MNHEY and CDR2 SVGEGT. This CDR3 is 16 amino acids long. Trimming removed 0 bases from V and 2 bases from J, with 11 bases in between. CDR3 sequence reads: CASSYSGQRPYNEQFF. The CDR3 nucleotides read TGTGCCAGCAGTTACTCGGGGCAAAGACCCTACAATGAGCAGTTCTTC.

The chain has TRBV7-6 and TRBJ2-1, with 9 nucleotides matching TRBD2. The CDR3 contains 20 residues. Germline loops: CDR1 SGHVS, CDR2 FNYEAQ. The J segment lost 1 base and the V segment lost 5 bases, leaving 18 bases of the junction unmatched. The CDR3 sequence: CASSPLRGLGSGRSYNEQFF. The CDR3 DNA is TGTGCCAGCAGCCCCCTCCGGGGGTTGGGAAGCGGGAGGTCCTACAATGAGCAGTTCTTC.

J is TRBJ2-2 and V is TRBV6-5; 8 nucleotides line up with TRBD2. Trimming cost V 5 bases and J 6 bases; bases outside gene matches: 5. The germline CDR1 and CDR2 sequences are MNHEY and SVGAGI. The CDR3 contains 14 residues. CDR3 nucleotides: TGTGCCAGCAGTCTATCGCGGGAGGCCGGGGAGCTGTTTTTT. Its protein product is CASSLSREAGELFF.

This clonotype was detected only a few times. The chain joins TRBV11-1 to TRBJ2-5, with 10 bases lining up with TRBD2. Germline V gives CDR1 SGHAT, CDR2 FQDESV (reference sequence). V shed 1 base and J 5 bases; nucleotides not matched to a gene: 10. The CDR3 loop spans 17 amino acids. CDR3 amino acids: CASSLDRSGRAFETQYF. The DNA of the CDR3 is TGTGCCAGCAGCTTAGACCGAAGCGGGAGGGCCTTCGAGACCCAGTACTTC.

This chain connects TRBV9 to TRBJ2-4; D might be TRBD1 (7 bases). This CDR3 is 14 amino acids long. CDR1 and CDR2 from the germline V gene are SGDLS and YYNGEE. Between the trimmed V and J ends, which lost 3 bases and 9 bases, there was a span of 16 bases. CDR3 DNA sequence: TGTGCCAGCAGCGAGGGGGGACAGTCCCCCATTCAGTACTTC. Protein product: CASSEGGQSPIQYF.

The rearrangement uses TRBV7-2 and TRBJ1-1; no definite D call. The germline V and J ends were trimmed by 5 bases and 0 bases, with 10 bases remaining between them. CDR1 is SGHTA and CDR2 is FQGNSA in the germline V gene. The CDR3 is made up of 14 amino acids. This CDR3 reads CASSPKQLNTEAFF. For the CDR3, the DNA is TGTGCCAGCAGCCCCAAGCAGCTGAACACTGAAGCTTTCTTT.

This clonotype was seen a few times. J is TRBJ2-5 and V is TRBV28; a possible D gene is TRBD1 (7 bases). V lost 3 bases and J 1 base, leaving 15 bases between the germline ends. Germline lookup yields CDR1 MDHEN and CDR2 SYDVKM. This CDR3 comprises 16 residues. The CDR3 protein is CASSLAGTAPQETQYF. CDR3 DNA: TGTGCCAGCAGTTTGGCGGGGACAGCTCCCCAAGAGACCCAGTACTTC.

The gene calls are TRBV7-6 and TRBJ1-1; D possibly corresponds to TRBD1 (5 bases). This CDR3 is built from 15 residues. The germline V gene has CDR1 SGHVS and CDR2 FNYEAQ. The V gene lost 0 bases and the J gene lost 1 base, with 9 bases spanning the gap. CDR3 DNA: TGTGCCAGCAGCTTAGCGCGCAGGGCGAACACTGAAGCTTTCTTT. It specifies CASSLARRANTEAFF. The full variable domain, completed using reference TRBV7-6 and TRBJ1-1, is GAGVSQSPRYKVTKRGQDVALRCDPISGHVSLYWYRQALGQGPEFLTYFNYEAQQDKSGLPNDRFSAERPEGSISTLTIQRTEQRDSAMYRCASSLARRANTEAFFGQGTRLTVV.

The V and J genes are TRBV7-9 and TRBJ2-7; D is ambiguous. CDR1 and CDR2 (germline): SEHNR, FQNEAQ (reference sequence). The V gene lost 5 bases and the J gene lost 5 bases, with 13 bases spanning the gap. The CDR3 is made up of 13 amino acids. The CDR3 DNA reads TGTGCCAGCAGCCCAAAGGGCCCCCACGAGCAGTACTTC. Protein: CASSPKGPHEQYF.

This clonotype was detected a few times. In DNA form, the CDR3 reads TGCAGTGCCACGGGGCAGGGGGGGCACTACGAGCAGTACTTC. Amino acid sequence: CSATGQGGHYEQYF. V usage is TRBV20-1 and J usage is TRBJ2-7; TRBD1 or TRBD2 may be the D gene (7 bases each). The CDR3 spans 14 residues. Deletions cut 6 bases from V and 3 bases from J, with 18 bases between. CDR1 and CDR2 (germline): DFQATT, SNEGSKA (reference sequence).

The chain has TRBV18 and TRBJ2-7; no firm D call. The germline CDR1 and CDR2 sequences are KGHSH and LQKENI. V lost 7 bases to trimming and J lost 7 bases, with 14 bases between them. The CDR3 totals 12 residues. The chain's CDR3 is CASCADVGEQYF. CDR3 bases: TGTGCCAGCTGCGCGGACGTGGGAGAGCAGTACTTC. Filled out from reference TRBV18 and TRBJ2-7, the complete variable domain reads NAGVMQNPRHLVRRRGQEARLRCSPMKGHSHVYWYRQLPEEGLKFMVYLQKENIIDESGMPKERFSAEFPKEGPSILRIQQVVRGDSAAYFCASCADVGEQYFGPGTRLTVT.

The chain links TRBV20-1 to TRBJ2-3; D may correspond to TRBD1 or TRBD2 (5 bases each). Per the germline V gene, CDR1 is DFQATT and CDR2 is SNEGSKA (reference sequence). V was shortened by 5 bases and J by 3 bases, with 15 bases between the two germline ends. This CDR3 is built from 14 residues. This chain's CDR3 is CSAFRLEGTDTQYF. CDR3 sequence (DNA): TGCAGTGCTTTTAGGCTAGAGGGGACAGATACGCAGTATTTT.